The 20 T cell receptor beta chains reported below all come from one sample, sequenced in a study of blood T cell repertoires in COVID-19. Repertoires were generated with immunoSEQ multiplex PCR, while TCRdb's copy carries only in-frame clones and drops some. The top ten clones hold approximately 4% of a sample with thousands of clones, around 90% of them seen once. Sequencing was carried out using peripheral blood. The source of these receptors is a woman in her 50s with active COVID-19.

The chain carries TRBV5-3 and TRBJ1-2, with D unclear. TRBV5-3 is an open reading frame, and its role is uncertain. V gave up 3 bases and J gave up 6 bases, with 9 bases separating them. CDR3 length: 12 residues. Here the CDR3 DNA reads TGTGCCAGAAGCTCCGGGTGGGATGGCTACACCTTC. The encoded protein is CARSSGWDGYTF.

The chain employs TRBV25-1 and TRBJ2-7; D is possibly TRBD2 (5 bases). The germline V and J ends were trimmed by 1 base and 3 bases, with 13 bases remaining between them. The CDR3 extends over 15 amino acids. CDR1 is MGHDK, CDR2 SYGVNS, per germline. This CDR3 is CASSEWETESYEQYF. CDR3 sequence (DNA): TGTGCCAGCAGTGAATGGGAGACGGAGAGCTACGAGCAGTACTTC.

In DNA, the CDR3 is TGCGCCAGCAGCCTACAGGGGGCAAGCGAAAAACTGTTTTTT. It translates to CASSLQGASEKLFF. The chain is built from TRBV5-1 and TRBJ1-4, with 9 bases identical to TRBD1. Trimming took 4 bases from V and 8 from J; bases not matched to a gene: 6. This CDR3 has 14 amino acids. Germline CDR1 reads SGHRS; CDR2 reads YFSETQ.

This chain joins TRBV20-1 and TRBJ2-2; 7 bases are shared with TRBD1. The V gene end was trimmed by 3 bases and the J gene end by 0 bases; junction bases not matched to a gene: 13. Germline-derived CDR1 and CDR2 are DFQATT and SNEGSKA (reference sequence). CDR3 size: 18 residues. CDR3 DNA sequence: TGCAGTGCTAGTCTCCGGGACAGCCCGTCGTCGAACACCGGGGAGCTGTTTTTT. Translation gives CSASLRDSPSSNTGELFF.

The genes are TRBV7-3 and TRBJ1-1; D perhaps matches TRBD1 (5 bases). Looked up from germline, CDR1 is SGHTA and CDR2 is FQGTGA. V was pared by 5 bases and J by 3 bases, with 10 bases between. The CDR3 extends over 13 amino acids. CDR3 sequence (DNA): TGTGCCAGCAGCCACGACAGCTACACTGAAGCTTTCTTT. Its translation: CASSHDSYTEAFF.

The V gene is TRBV7-9, the J gene TRBJ2-5, with 10 bases lining up with TRBD1. J lost 5 bases, V lost 4 bases, and 1 base had no gene match. Germline CDR1 reads SEHNR; CDR2 reads FQNEAQ (reference sequence). The CDR3 contains 13 residues. The CDR3 sequence: CASSWGQGETQYF. DNA for the CDR3: TGTGCCAGCAGCTGGGGACAGGGGGAGACCCAGTACTTC.

The chain uses TRBV7-6 and TRBJ2-7; TRBD2 matches 7 bases. Germline loops: CDR1 SGHVS, CDR2 FNYEAQ. CDR3 size: 15 residues. V shed 5 bases, J shed 6 bases, and the junction held 13 bases outside the gene matches. The CDR3 nucleotides are TGTGCCAGCAGCCTGGGTGCGGGAGAGGGCCTCGAGCAGTACTTC. Its protein is CASSLGAGEGLEQYF.

The rearrangement joins TRBV5-1 to TRBJ2-1; 7 nucleotides align to TRBD2. Per germline, CDR1 SGHRS and CDR2 YFSETQ. The CDR3 is 14 residues long. V shed 2 bases and J 5 bases; nucleotides not matched to a gene: 4. The CDR3, as DNA: TGCGCCAGCAGCTTCGGCGGGAGACACAATGAGCAGTTCTTC. Protein product: CASSFGGRHNEQFF.

The sample holds one count of this clone. The chain has TRBV3-1 (or the pseudogene TRBV3-2) and TRBJ1-1; 10 bases agree with TRBD1. Germline-derived CDR1 and CDR2 are LGHDT and YNNKEL (reference sequence). The J segment lost 0 bases and the V segment lost 3 bases, leaving 1 base of the junction unmatched. The CDR3 is made up of 15 amino acids. CDR3 in amino acids: CASSQGQGLNTEAFF. The DNA for the CDR3 is TGTGCCAGCAGCCAGGGACAGGGGTTGAACACTGAAGCTTTCTTT.

The rearrangement uses TRBV6-6 and TRBJ2-1; 11 bases agree with TRBD2. The CDR3 consists of 15 residues. CDR1 and CDR2 from the germline V gene are MNHNY and SVGAGI (reference sequence). Trimming cost V 7 bases and J 4 bases; bases outside gene matches: 6. This chain's CDR3 is CASTVAGGGYNEQFF. In DNA form, the CDR3 reads TGTGCCAGCACCGTAGCGGGAGGGGGGTACAATGAGCAGTTCTTC.

V and J are TRBV11-2 and TRBJ2-1; a weak D match, TRBD2 (5 bases). Trimming pared 5 bases from V and 5 bases from J, leaving 10 bases between. Germline V gene data show CDR1 as SGHAT and CDR2 as FQNNGV. The CDR3 has 13 residues. The DNA for the CDR3 is TGTGCCAGCAGCATCGGGGTCAACAATGAGCAGTTCTTC. It specifies CASSIGVNNEQFF.

This chain uses TRBV18 with TRBJ1-5; unclear D gene. V was trimmed by 4 bases and J by 0 bases, leaving 10 bases between them. CDR1 and CDR2 from the germline V gene are KGHSH and LQKENI. This CDR3 region has 15 residues. DNA for the CDR3: TGTGCCAGCTCACAGGCTGGACTTAGCAATCAGCCCCAGCATTTT. It is translated as CASSQAGLSNQPQHF.

This clone has only a few counts. The chain links TRBV27 to TRBJ1-6; D not resolved. This CDR3 contains 13 residues. Trimming stripped 5 bases from V and 8 bases from J, with 10 bases between. CDR1 and CDR2 (germline): MNHEY, SMNVEV (reference sequence). The CDR3 sequence is CASSPRGDSPLHF. The CDR3, as DNA: TGTGCCAGCAGTCCCCGGGGTGATTCACCCCTCCACTTT.

The chain has TRBV23-1 and TRBJ2-2, with D perhaps matching TRBD1 (6 bases). TRBV23-1 is filed as an ORF, its function uncertain. The CDR3 consists of 14 residues. Trimming took off 4 bases at V and 6 bases at J, with 12 bases between the two ends. As DNA, the CDR3 is TGCGCCAGCAGTCGTACCACAGGGTCCGGGGAGCTGTTTTTT. This gives the protein CASSRTTGSGELFF.

The V and J genes are TRBV5-1 and TRBJ2-6; D gene ambiguous. CDR3 length: 15 amino acids. V lost 1 base and J 2 bases, leaving 7 bases between the germline ends. Germline V gives CDR1 SGHRS, CDR2 YFSETQ. The CDR3 sequence: CASSLTTTGANVLTF. CDR3 bases: TGCGCCAGCAGCTTGACCACAACTGGGGCCAACGTCCTGACTTTC. Combining the CDR3 with reference TRBV5-1 and TRBJ2-6 gives the whole variable domain KAGVTQTPRYLIKTRGQQVTLSCSPISGHRSVSWYQQTPGQGLQFLFEYFSETQRNKGNFPGRFSGRQFSNSRSEMNVSTLELGDSALYLCASSLTTTGANVLTFGAGSRLTVL.

The gene calls are TRBV5-1 and TRBJ2-7; 11 bases map to TRBD2. The J segment lost 3 bases and the V segment lost 3 bases, leaving 2 bases of the junction unmatched. Germline V gene lookup returns CDR1 SGHRS and CDR2 YFSETQ. The CDR3 has 14 amino acids. The CDR3 sequence: CASSSTSGNYEQYF. CDR3 nucleotide sequence: TGCGCCAGCAGCTCGACTAGCGGGAACTACGAGCAGTACTTC.

The sample holds one count of this clone. The rearrangement links TRBV28 to TRBJ1-1, with unresolved D. The germline V gene has CDR1 MDHEN and CDR2 SYDVKM. CDR3 length equals 15 residues. The V and J ends lost 0 bases and 4 bases respectively, with 12 bases between them. CDR3 in DNA: TGTGCCAGCAGTTTATGGCGAGGGCGCGGCACTGAAGCTTTCTTT. Residues: CASSLWRGRGTEAFF.

The chain couples TRBV19 to TRBJ1-5, with a possible D match to TRBD1 (5 bases). The germline gives CDR1 LNHDA, CDR2 SQIVND (reference sequence). The V end lost 7 bases, the J end lost 0 bases, and 13 bases lay between the germline ends. This CDR3 is 15 amino acids long. Here the CDR3 reads CASKSRVYSNQPQHF. The CDR3 DNA reads TGTGCCAGTAAGTCCAGGGTTTATAGCAATCAGCCCCAGCATTTT.

The chain uses TRBV2 and TRBJ2-5; D might be TRBD1 (5 bases). This CDR3 contains 15 residues. The germline V gene has CDR1 SNHLY and CDR2 FYNNEI. Trimming cost V 8 bases and J 7 bases, with 23 bases left between them. CDR3 amino acids: CASQAQTGLWGTQYF. Written as DNA, the CDR3 is TGTGCCAGCCAAGCTCAAACAGGCCTTTGGGGGACCCAGTACTTC.

This clone showed up just a few times. The junction shows a germline mismatch at one end, possibly a read error. J is TRBJ2-2 and V is TRBV7-7; possible D gene TRBD1, 6 bases. The CDR3 is 14 residues long. Germline V gene lookup returns CDR1 SSHAT and CDR2 FNYEAQ (reference sequence). CDR3: CASSLGTTTGELFF. The CDR3 DNA follows: TGTGCTAGCAGCTTAGGGACAACCACCGGGGAGCTGTTTTTT.